A selection of T cell receptor beta chains follows, all from one sample in a study of the immune and genomic landscape of osteosarcoma. Sequenced by immunoSEQ multiplex PCR; TCRdb stores in-frame clones only, minus some. The sample has 10,000 to 12,000 clones, about 71% seen once. The sequenced sample was osteosarcoma tumor tissue from the lung. These receptors were collected from a human donor with osteosarcoma. The CDR3 runs from the conserved cysteine through the conserved F or W. Fields, in order: V gene, J gene, CDR3 protein.

>TRBV6-5|TRBJ1-1
CASTYDREAFF
>TRBV14|TRBJ1-6
CASSTRLNSPLHF
>TRBV9|TRBJ2-3
CASSVDGSTDTQYF
>TRBV6-1|TRBJ2-5
CASSEPGSGTRETQYF
>TRBV18|TRBJ2-7
CASSPAKDYEQYF
>TRBV7-3|TRBJ2-3
CATKRESSADTQYF
>TRBV5-5|TRBJ2-2
CASSPNRVAGGELFF
>TRBV6-6|TRBJ1-1
CASILDLEAFF
>TRBV5-8|TRBJ2-5
CASSPRGRNQETQYF
>TRBV21-1|TRBJ2-5
CASSQSGLGETQYF
>TRBV5-1|TRBJ1-2
CASSLETSYGYTF
>TRBV7-2|TRBJ1-2
CASSLGMAGPTTHDF
>TRBV19|TRBJ2-2
CASSILAENTGELFF
>TRBV19|TRBJ2-1
CASSMAPAGGVLGNEQFF
>TRBV28|TRBJ2-3
CASSSPQVRTDTQYF
>TRBV28|TRBJ1-5
CASSTGQLNDQPQHF
>TRBV18|TRBJ2-5
CASSPRRDQETQYF
>TRBV28|TRBJ2-1
CASSWRQNNEQFF
>TRBV15|TRBJ1-1
CATSSGQGHTEAFF
>TRBV27|TRBJ1-1
CASSWQTGSEAFF
>TRBV5-1|TRBJ2-3
CASSLEAAGGGTQYF
>TRBV2|TRBJ2-3
CASTSGFTDTQYF
>TRBV7-9|TRBJ2-1
CASSSPLTSFYEQFF
>TRBV7-3|TRBJ1-4
CASSLGTGEKLFF
>TRBV6-6|TRBJ2-7
CASRENSGSYEQYF
>TRBV12-5|TRBJ2-1
CASGLNRGPSYNEQFF
>TRBV7-9|TRBJ1-4
CASSLLPEEVFF
>TRBV19|TRBJ1-1
CASTDRGNTEAFF
>TRBV7-2|TRBJ2-1
CASSFGRYNEQFF
>TRBV5-3|TRBJ1-4
CASSLSDRVGEKLFF
>TRBV7-8|TRBJ2-7
CASSLRDKGREQYF
>TRBV7-8|TRBJ2-1
CASSLKTSVSYNEQFF
>TRBV27|TRBJ2-7
CASSSLTSAHPYEQYF
>TRBV9|TRBJ2-2
CASSAGLAGEYTGELFF
>TRBV28|TRBJ2-5
CASSLLGRTAPRGETQYF
>TRBV28|TRBJ1-1
CASSKQGVDTEAFF
>TRBV14|.
CASSQILGYEQYF
>TRBV5-4|TRBJ2-7
CASSTGERVSYEQYF
>TRBV4-2|TRBJ2-1
CASSRIQGASGRNGGEQFF
>TRBV28|TRBJ2-7
CASSLPRGHEYF
>TRBV7-2|TRBJ2-2
CASSLTPTSGANTGELFF
>TRBV6-1|TRBJ1-2
CASSSDRALGGYTF
>TRBV7-9|TRBJ1-4
CASSYDRGLVYEKLFF
>TRBV2|TRBJ2-5
CASKTAPRVEETQYF
>TRBV9|TRBJ2-6
CASSKNRGLNSGANVLTF
>TRBV7-9|TRBJ1-2
CASSPAQGQGYTF
>TRBV7-2|TRBJ2-1
CASSLPSGSNYEQFF
>TRBV29-1|TRBJ2-7
CSVGDRGGVYEQYF
>TRBV5-4|TRBJ2-7
CASSLSGGQSYEQYF
>TRBV6-6|TRBJ2-5
CASRTPGEVTKETQYF
>TRBV7-9|TRBJ1-2
CASSLSEDGYTF
>TRBV6-5|TRBJ2-5
CASSDSFGGPETQYF
>TRBV5-3|TRBJ2-3
CARSYGQATDTQYF
>TRBV18|TRBJ2-5
CASSPPTARETQYF
>TRBV7-9|TRBJ1-1
CASSSTTGFGLGTEAFF
>TRBV27|TRBJ2-2
CASSLEYYVGELFF
>TRBV6-4|TRBJ2-1
CASSVGAGSYNEQFF